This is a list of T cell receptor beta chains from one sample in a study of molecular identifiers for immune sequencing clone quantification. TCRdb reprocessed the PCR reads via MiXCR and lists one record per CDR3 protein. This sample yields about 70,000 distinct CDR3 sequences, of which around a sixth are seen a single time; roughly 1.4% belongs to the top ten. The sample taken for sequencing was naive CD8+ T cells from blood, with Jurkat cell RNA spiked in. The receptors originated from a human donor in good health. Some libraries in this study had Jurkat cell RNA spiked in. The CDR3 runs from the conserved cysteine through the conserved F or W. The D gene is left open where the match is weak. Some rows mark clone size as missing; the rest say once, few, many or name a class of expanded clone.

CDR3nt: TGTGCCAGCAGTTTATTTTGGCCAAAGCAAGAGACCCAGTACTTC
CDR3aa: CASSLFWPKQETQYF
abundance: many
v_gene: TRBV28
d_gene: -
j_gene: TRBJ2-5

CDR3nt: TGTGCCGCCGGGACAGGGCTATACAATGAGCAGTTCTTC
CDR3aa: CAAGTGLYNEQFF
abundance: -
v_gene: TRBV19
d_gene: TRBD1
j_gene: TRBJ2-1

CDR3nt: TGTGCCAGCAGCTTAAGGGGGACAGTATTCTCCTACAATGAGCAGTTCTTC
CDR3aa: CASSLRGTVFSYNEQFF
abundance: many
v_gene: TRBV11-2
d_gene: TRBD1
j_gene: TRBJ2-1

CDR3nt: TGTGCCAGTAGCCTAGCGGGACGAACCTACGAGCAGTACTTC
CDR3aa: CASSLAGRTYEQYF
abundance: few
v_gene: TRBV19
d_gene: TRBD2
j_gene: TRBJ2-7

CDR3nt: TGTGCCAGCAGTTTACCCGACAGTTCATGGCCCCAGCATTTT
CDR3aa: CASSLPDSSWPQHF
abundance: -
v_gene: TRBV28
d_gene: -
j_gene: TRBJ1-5

CDR3nt: TGTGCCACCAGTGAGCCGACTAGCGGGAAGCAGTTCTTC
CDR3aa: CATSEPTSGKQFF
abundance: many
v_gene: TRBV24-1
d_gene: TRBD2
j_gene: TRBJ2-1

CDR3nt: TGTGCCAGCAGTTACGGGGGGCTAGCGGGAGGTGATGAGACCCAGTACTTC
CDR3aa: CASSYGGLAGGDETQYF
abundance: -
v_gene: TRBV6-5
d_gene: TRBD2
j_gene: TRBJ2-5

CDR3nt: TGTGCCAGCAGCTTAGGATCTCGACTAGCGGGAGGGGAGACCCAGTACTTC
CDR3aa: CASSLGSRLAGGETQYF
abundance: many
v_gene: TRBV7-2
d_gene: TRBD2
j_gene: TRBJ2-5

CDR3nt: TGTGCCAGCAGCTACGGGACATCTAATTCACCCCTCCACTTT
CDR3aa: CASSYGTSNSPLHF
abundance: many
v_gene: TRBV7-9
d_gene: -
j_gene: TRBJ1-6

CDR3nt: TGTGCCAGCAGTGAAGCGCTGAGCAGGGGTTACAATGAGCAGTTCTTC
CDR3aa: CASSEALSRGYNEQFF
abundance: many
v_gene: TRBV2
d_gene: -
j_gene: TRBJ2-1

CDR3nt: TGCGCCAGCAGCTTGCGGGGGGCTAGGACTGAAGCTTTCTTT
CDR3aa: CASSLRGARTEAFF
abundance: few
v_gene: TRBV5-1
d_gene: -
j_gene: TRBJ1-1

CDR3nt: TGTGCCAGCTCACTGACCGCGGAGGGAAGGTATACCTACGAGCAGTACTTC
CDR3aa: CASSLTAEGRYTYEQYF
abundance: many
v_gene: TRBV18
d_gene: -
j_gene: TRBJ2-7

CDR3nt: TGTGCCAGCGGGGGTTGGGAGGCGGAACCTCGCTGGGCCCAGTACTTC
CDR3aa: CASGGWEAEPRWAQYF
abundance: many
v_gene: TRBV6-6
d_gene: -
j_gene: TRBJ2-5

CDR3nt: TGTGCTAGCAGCGCCGGACAAGAGACCCAGTACTTC
CDR3aa: CASSAGQETQYF
abundance: few
v_gene: TRBV7-7
d_gene: -
j_gene: TRBJ2-5

CDR3nt: TGCAGTGCTAGAGATCCGGGGTACTCCTACAATGAGCAGTTCTTC
CDR3aa: CSARDPGYSYNEQFF
abundance: few
v_gene: TRBV20-1
d_gene: -
j_gene: TRBJ2-1

CDR3nt: TGCAGTGCTAGAGATTATGGGGTCAAGGACACTGAAGCTTTCTTT
CDR3aa: CSARDYGVKDTEAFF
abundance: many
v_gene: TRBV20-1
d_gene: -
j_gene: TRBJ1-1

CDR3nt: TGTGCTAGTGGTCCCGGCCATGAGCAGTTCTTC
CDR3aa: CASGPGHEQFF
abundance: many
v_gene: TRBV12-5
d_gene: -
j_gene: TRBJ2-1

CDR3nt: TGTGCCAGCAGCCCACCTTTTTCCGCCTCCTACGAGCAGTACTTC
CDR3aa: CASSPPFSASYEQYF
abundance: -
v_gene: TRBV11-3
d_gene: -
j_gene: TRBJ2-7

CDR3nt: TGCGCCAGCAGCCAAATAACGAGCCGTCAAGCTAACTATGGCTACACCTTC
CDR3aa: CASSQITSRQANYGYTF
abundance: many
v_gene: TRBV4-1
d_gene: -
j_gene: TRBJ1-2

CDR3nt: TGTGCCAGCAGCCGAAGGACAGTGAGTGTGGAGACCCAGTACTTC
CDR3aa: CASSRRTVSVETQYF
abundance: few
v_gene: TRBV5-6
d_gene: -
j_gene: TRBJ2-5

CDR3nt: TGTGCCACCAGTGGGGTCAGCACAGATACGCAGTATTTT
CDR3aa: CATSGVSTDTQYF
abundance: many
v_gene: TRBV24-1
d_gene: -
j_gene: TRBJ2-3

CDR3nt: TGTGCCTGGAGTGCCGGCGCAGGGGGACTTGTGACTGAAGCTTTCTTT
CDR3aa: CAWSAGAGGLVTEAFF
abundance: many
v_gene: TRBV30
d_gene: TRBD1
j_gene: TRBJ1-1

CDR3nt: TGTGCCAGTAGTACAGGGTCCGGGGGCACTGAAGCTTTCTTT
CDR3aa: CASSTGSGGTEAFF
abundance: few
v_gene: TRBV19
d_gene: -
j_gene: TRBJ1-1

CDR3nt: TGTGCCAGCAGTTACTCGACGTGGGACAGAGGGGAGACCCAGTACTTC
CDR3aa: CASSYSTWDRGETQYF
abundance: many
v_gene: TRBV6-5
d_gene: TRBD1
j_gene: TRBJ2-5

CDR3nt: TGCGCCAGCAGACCGAGAGGGGGAAGCCCTGAAGCTTTCTTT
CDR3aa: CASRPRGGSPEAFF
abundance: -
v_gene: TRBV4-3
d_gene: -
j_gene: TRBJ1-1

CDR3nt: TGTGCCAGTAGTTTGTCCGGGGTCGGGGAGCAGTACTTC
CDR3aa: CASSLSGVGEQYF
abundance: many
v_gene: TRBV19
d_gene: -
j_gene: TRBJ2-7

CDR3nt: TGTGCCAGCACCCTAGCGCACAATGAGCAGTTCTTC
CDR3aa: CASTLAHNEQFF
abundance: -
v_gene: TRBV11-2
d_gene: -
j_gene: TRBJ2-1

CDR3nt: TGTGCCAGCAGTTACTCGGCAGGGGCCGGTACCTTC
CDR3aa: CASSYSAGAGTF
abundance: many
v_gene: TRBV6-2/TRBV6-3
d_gene: -
j_gene: TRBJ2-7

CDR3nt: TGTGCCAGCAGTTTTTACACTGGTGGCTACGAGCAGTACTTC
CDR3aa: CASSFYTGGYEQYF
abundance: few
v_gene: TRBV28
d_gene: -
j_gene: TRBJ2-7

CDR3nt: TGTGCCAGCAGCCCCCGGGGGATGACCTACGAGCAGTACTTC
CDR3aa: CASSPRGMTYEQYF
abundance: -
v_gene: TRBV7-9
d_gene: -
j_gene: TRBJ2-7

CDR3nt: TGTGCCAGCAAGAGAGCGGGAGCAGCCCACGAGCAGTACTTC
CDR3aa: CASKRAGAAHEQYF
abundance: many
v_gene: TRBV2
d_gene: TRBD2
j_gene: TRBJ2-7

CDR3nt: TGTGCCTGGAGGCGGGCCACCAATGAGCAGTTCTTC
CDR3aa: CAWRRATNEQFF
abundance: many
v_gene: TRBV30
d_gene: -
j_gene: TRBJ2-1

CDR3nt: TGTGCCACCTTCTCGGCGGAGCGGACCACAGATACGCAGTATTTT
CDR3aa: CATFSAERTTDTQYF
abundance: many
v_gene: TRBV2
d_gene: -
j_gene: TRBJ2-3

CDR3nt: TGTGCCAGCAGCCAAGATGCGAGATCCTACGAGCAGTACTTC
CDR3aa: CASSQDARSYEQYF
abundance: many
v_gene: TRBV3-1
d_gene: -
j_gene: TRBJ2-7

CDR3nt: TGTGCCAGCAGCCAAGGGACAGGGAGGGGAGAGCAGTACTTC
CDR3aa: CASSQGTGRGEQYF
abundance: -
v_gene: TRBV27
d_gene: TRBD1
j_gene: TRBJ2-7

CDR3nt: TGTGCCTGGAGGCGACAGGACCACACTGAAGCTTTCTTT
CDR3aa: CAWRRQDHTEAFF
abundance: many
v_gene: TRBV30
d_gene: -
j_gene: TRBJ1-1

CDR3nt: TGCGCCAGCAGCCTCACTAGCGGAGCTAGCTACGAGCAGTACTTT
CDR3aa: CASSLTSGASYEQYF
abundance: few
v_gene: TRBV4-1
d_gene: TRBD2
j_gene: TRBJ2-7

CDR3nt: TGCGCCAGCAGCCGATTTTTCGAGTCCCCCGATGAGCAGTTCTTC
CDR3aa: CASSRFFESPDEQFF
abundance: many
v_gene: TRBV5-1
d_gene: -
j_gene: TRBJ2-1

CDR3nt: TGCAGCGTTGCCCAGGAAAACTCCTACGAGCAGTACTTC
CDR3aa: CSVAQENSYEQYF
abundance: many
v_gene: TRBV29-1
d_gene: -
j_gene: TRBJ2-7

CDR3nt: TGTGCTAGTGGTTTGAGGGACAGGTCTTGGAATACGCAGTATTTT
CDR3aa: CASGLRDRSWNTQYF
abundance: many
v_gene: TRBV12-5
d_gene: TRBD1
j_gene: TRBJ2-3

CDR3nt: TGCGCCAGCAGCCAAGATGGGTTTCGGCGCTATGGCTACACCTTC
CDR3aa: CASSQDGFRRYGYTF
abundance: many
v_gene: TRBV4-3
d_gene: -
j_gene: TRBJ1-2

CDR3nt: TGTGCCAGCAGAGGGAACATGAACACTGAAGCTTTCTTT
CDR3aa: CASRGNMNTEAFF
abundance: few
v_gene: TRBV12-3/TRBV12-4
d_gene: -
j_gene: TRBJ1-1

CDR3nt: TGTGCCAGCAGTACCGCAACGGGAATCAATCAGCCCCAGCATTTT
CDR3aa: CASSTATGINQPQHF
abundance: -
v_gene: TRBV27
d_gene: -
j_gene: TRBJ1-5

CDR3nt: TGTGCCAGTAGTATGGGACAGAGGTCCTACAATGAGCAGTTCTTC
CDR3aa: CASSMGQRSYNEQFF
abundance: many
v_gene: TRBV19
d_gene: TRBD1
j_gene: TRBJ2-1

CDR3nt: TGTGCCAGCAGTTGGGACGGAGACACAGATACGCAGTATTTT
CDR3aa: CASSWDGDTDTQYF
abundance: few
v_gene: TRBV28
d_gene: -
j_gene: TRBJ2-3

CDR3nt: TGCGCCAGCAGCCCAGGACTAGCGGGAGGAGACAATGAGCAGTTCTTC
CDR3aa: CASSPGLAGGDNEQFF
abundance: few
v_gene: TRBV5-1
d_gene: TRBD2
j_gene: TRBJ2-1

CDR3nt: TGTGCCATCTCCCAGGGGGCGCGTAATGAGCAGTTCTTC
CDR3aa: CAISQGARNEQFF
abundance: -
v_gene: TRBV6-5
d_gene: TRBD1
j_gene: TRBJ2-1

CDR3nt: TGCAGTGCTAGGCCAAGGTCCTCCACAGATACGCAGTATTTT
CDR3aa: CSARPRSSTDTQYF
abundance: medium-sized
v_gene: TRBV20-1
d_gene: -
j_gene: TRBJ2-3

CDR3nt: TGTGCCAGCGGGTGGGGGCGTTTCTACGAGCAGTACTTC
CDR3aa: CASGWGRFYEQYF
abundance: many
v_gene: TRBV13
d_gene: -
j_gene: TRBJ2-7

CDR3nt: TGTGCCAGCAGTGATGGGTCAAGTAGCACAGATACGCAGTATTTT
CDR3aa: CASSDGSSSTDTQYF
abundance: few
v_gene: TRBV2
d_gene: -
j_gene: TRBJ2-3

CDR3nt: TGCGCCAGCAGCCAAGAACCGTCTGGGAACACTGAAGCTTTCTTT
CDR3aa: CASSQEPSGNTEAFF
abundance: -
v_gene: TRBV4-1
d_gene: -
j_gene: TRBJ1-1

CDR3nt: TGTGCCAGCAGCTTAGAGTCTAGCGGGGGCAGGGCCTACAATGAGCAGTTCTTC
CDR3aa: CASSLESSGGRAYNEQFF
abundance: few
v_gene: TRBV11-3
d_gene: TRBD2
j_gene: TRBJ2-1

CDR3nt: TGCAGTGCTAGAGATCCAGTGGGACTAGCGGGAGGAACCTCCTACAATGAGCAGTTCTTC
CDR3aa: CSARDPVGLAGGTSYNEQFF
abundance: few
v_gene: TRBV20-1
d_gene: TRBD2
j_gene: TRBJ2-1

CDR3nt: TGTGCCAGCAGCTTAGAGTTGTCCTACGAGCAGTACTTC
CDR3aa: CASSLELSYEQYF
abundance: few
v_gene: TRBV7-6
d_gene: -
j_gene: TRBJ2-7

CDR3nt: TGTGCCACCAGTGATTTAACAAAACTAGCGGCCTCCTACGAGCAGTACTTC
CDR3aa: CATSDLTKLAASYEQYF
abundance: many
v_gene: TRBV24-1
d_gene: TRBD2
j_gene: TRBJ2-7